The clone carrying this T cell receptor (beta chain) came up a few times. CDR1 and CDR2 from the germline V gene are MDHEN and SYDVKM. This CDR3 comprises 14 residues. V lost 5 bases and J lost 6, with 11 bases in between. The data stem from a study of regulatory T cells in long-lasting Graves disease. Arm-PCR of CDR3 regions with iRepertoire HTBI primers generated TCR beta libraries. Each CDR3 protein gets one entry after TCRdb re-called the multiplex PCR reads with MiXCR. Of some 320,000 distinct CDR3 sequences in the sample, roughly 18% were seen once. The time point here: newly diagnosed GD, antithyroid drugs for less than 3 months. The TCR library was made from RNA extracted from PBMCs.

The sample consisted of peripheral blood mononuclear cells (PBMCs), taken at new diagnosis, from a patient treated with antithyroid drugs. This clonotype was obtained from a female donor with Graves disease. The chain has TRBV28 and TRBJ1-6; no clear D. CDR3 sequence reads: CASSRIWGNSPLHF. In DNA, the CDR3 is TGTGCCAGCAGTAGAATTTGGGGTAATTCACCCCTCCACTTT.